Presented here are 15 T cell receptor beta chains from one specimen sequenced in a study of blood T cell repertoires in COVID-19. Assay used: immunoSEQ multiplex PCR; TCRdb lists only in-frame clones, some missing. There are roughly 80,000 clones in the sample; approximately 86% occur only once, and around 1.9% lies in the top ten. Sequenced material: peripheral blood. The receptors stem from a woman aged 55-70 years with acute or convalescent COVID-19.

The CDR3 loop reads CASSLTPGGYQETQYF. CDR3 nucleotides: TGTGCCAGCAGTTTAACCCCAGGGGGTTACCAAGAGACCCAGTACTTC. This chain links TRBV28 with TRBJ2-5, with 7 nucleotides matching TRBD1. There are 16 residues in the CDR3. The germline V gene has CDR1 MDHEN and CDR2 SYDVKM. V was pared by 2 bases and J by 0 bases, with 6 bases of the junction left unmatched.

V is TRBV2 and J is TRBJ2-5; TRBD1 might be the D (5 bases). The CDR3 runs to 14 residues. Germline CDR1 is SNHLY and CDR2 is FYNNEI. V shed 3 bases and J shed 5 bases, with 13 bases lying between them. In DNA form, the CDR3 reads TGTGCCAGCAGTGACAGGGAAGGGTGGGAGACCCAGTACTTC. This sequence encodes CASSDREGWETQYF.

The CDR3 protein is CAISDSTSSGGQYEQYF. CDR3 coding DNA: TGTGCCATCAGTGATTCGACCTCTAGCGGGGGCCAATACGAGCAGTACTTC. The rearrangement links TRBV10-3 to TRBJ2-7; 10 nucleotides match TRBD2. The trim removed 3 bases at V and 4 bases at J, leaving 12 bases unmatched. Per the germline V gene, CDR1 is ENHRY and CDR2 is SYGVKD. The CDR3 spans 17 residues.

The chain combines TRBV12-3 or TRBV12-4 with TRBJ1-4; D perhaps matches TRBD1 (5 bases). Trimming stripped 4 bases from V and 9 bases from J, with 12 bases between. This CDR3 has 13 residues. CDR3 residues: CASSYDSRQKLFF. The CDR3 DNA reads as TGTGCCAGCAGTTATGACAGCCGGCAAAAACTGTTTTTT.

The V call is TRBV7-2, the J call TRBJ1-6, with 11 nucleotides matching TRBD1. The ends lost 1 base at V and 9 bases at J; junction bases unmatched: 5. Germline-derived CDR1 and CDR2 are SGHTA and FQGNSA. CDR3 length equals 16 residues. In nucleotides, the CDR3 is TGTGCCAGCAGCTTAGTTTTTGGGACAGGGGGTTCACCCCTCCACTTT. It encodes CASSLVFGTGGSPLHF. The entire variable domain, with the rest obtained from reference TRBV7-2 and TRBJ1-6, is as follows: GAGVSQSPSNKVTEKGKDVELRCDPISGHTALYWYRQSLGQGLEFLIYFQGNSAPDKSGLPSDRFSAERTGGSVSTLTIQRTQQEDSAVYLCASSLVFGTGGSPLHFGNGTRLTVT.

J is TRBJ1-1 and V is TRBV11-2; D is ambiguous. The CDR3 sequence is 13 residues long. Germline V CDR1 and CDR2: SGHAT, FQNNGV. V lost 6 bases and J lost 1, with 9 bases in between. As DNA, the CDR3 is TGTGCCAGCAGACCCCTGCGGAACACTGAAGCTTTCTTT. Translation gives CASRPLRNTEAFF.

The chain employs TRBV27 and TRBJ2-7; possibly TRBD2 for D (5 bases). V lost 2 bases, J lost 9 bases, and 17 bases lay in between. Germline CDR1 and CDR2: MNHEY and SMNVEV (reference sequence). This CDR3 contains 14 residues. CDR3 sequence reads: CASSLRTPKIGQYF. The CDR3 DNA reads TGTGCCAGCAGTTTACGGACTCCAAAAATAGGGCAGTACTTC.

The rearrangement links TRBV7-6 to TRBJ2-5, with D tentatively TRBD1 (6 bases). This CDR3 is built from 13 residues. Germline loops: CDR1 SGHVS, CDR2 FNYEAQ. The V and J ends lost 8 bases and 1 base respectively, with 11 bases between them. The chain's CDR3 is CASSGQIQETQYF. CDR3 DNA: TGTGCCAGCTCCGGACAGATCCAAGAGACCCAGTACTTC.

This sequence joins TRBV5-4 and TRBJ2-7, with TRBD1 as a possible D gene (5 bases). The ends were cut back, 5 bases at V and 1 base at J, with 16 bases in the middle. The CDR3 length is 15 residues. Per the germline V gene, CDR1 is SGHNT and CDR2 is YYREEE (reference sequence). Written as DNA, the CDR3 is TGTGCCAGCAGGGACGGCGCAGGGATTTCCTACGAGCAGTACTTC. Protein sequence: CASRDGAGISYEQYF.

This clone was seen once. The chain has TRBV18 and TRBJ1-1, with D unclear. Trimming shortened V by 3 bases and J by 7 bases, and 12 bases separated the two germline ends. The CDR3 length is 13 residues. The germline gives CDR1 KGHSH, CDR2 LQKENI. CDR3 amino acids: CASSPPARGEAFF. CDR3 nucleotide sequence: TGTGCCAGCTCACCGCCGGCTCGGGGTGAAGCTTTCTTT. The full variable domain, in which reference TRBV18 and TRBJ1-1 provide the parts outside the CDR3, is NAGVMQNPRHLVRRRGQEARLRCSPMKGHSHVYWYRQLPEEGLKFMVYLQKENIIDESGMPKERFSAEFPKEGPSILRIQQVVRGDSAAYFCASSPPARGEAFFGQGTRLTVV.

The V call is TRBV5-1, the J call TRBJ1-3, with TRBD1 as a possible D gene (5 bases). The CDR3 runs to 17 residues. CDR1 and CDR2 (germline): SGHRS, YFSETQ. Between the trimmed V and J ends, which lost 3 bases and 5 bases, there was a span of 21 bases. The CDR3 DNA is TGCGCCAGCAGCTCCGGCGGGGGAGGGCAGGGTCGAAACACCATATATTTT. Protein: CASSSGGGGQGRNTIYF.

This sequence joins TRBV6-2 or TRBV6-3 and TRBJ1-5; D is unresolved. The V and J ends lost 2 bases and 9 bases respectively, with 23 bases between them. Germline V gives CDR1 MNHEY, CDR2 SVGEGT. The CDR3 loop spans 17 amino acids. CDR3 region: CASSYGSGGLQSTPQHF. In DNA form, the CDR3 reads TGTGCCAGCAGTTACGGGTCTGGAGGCCTTCAGAGTACGCCCCAGCATTTT.

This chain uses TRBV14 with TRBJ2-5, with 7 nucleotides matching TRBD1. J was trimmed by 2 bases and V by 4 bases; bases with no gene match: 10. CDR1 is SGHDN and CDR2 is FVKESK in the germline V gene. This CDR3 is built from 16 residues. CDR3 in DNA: TGTGCCAGCAGCCCGATGGTAAGACAGGGACAAGAGACCCAGTACTTC. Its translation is CASSPMVRQGQETQYF.

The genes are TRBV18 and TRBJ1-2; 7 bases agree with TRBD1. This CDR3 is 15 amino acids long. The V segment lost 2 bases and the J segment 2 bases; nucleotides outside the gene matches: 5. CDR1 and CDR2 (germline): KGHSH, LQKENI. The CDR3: CASSPDRDGNYGYTF. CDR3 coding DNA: TGTGCCAGCTCACCAGACAGGGACGGAAACTATGGCTACACCTTC.

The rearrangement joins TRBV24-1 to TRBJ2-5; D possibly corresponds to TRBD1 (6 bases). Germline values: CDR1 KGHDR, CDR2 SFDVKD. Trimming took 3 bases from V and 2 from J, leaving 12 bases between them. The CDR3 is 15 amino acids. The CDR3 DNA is TGTGCCACCAGTGATCCCGACAGGTCACAAGAGACCCAGTACTTC. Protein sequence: CATSDPDRSQETQYF.